This is a list of T cell receptor beta chains from one sample in a study of blood T cell repertoires in COVID-19. Here immunoSEQ multiplex PCR was the method, and the copy in TCRdb shows in-frame clones only, minus some. The table records roughly 250,000 clones, about 84% of them present only once. Sequenced material: PBMCs or T cells enriched from blood (not recorded which). These receptors were taken from a woman aged 50 to 60 who had recovered from COVID-19. Each CDR3 is given with its conserved first and last residue. Each record gives: V gene, D gene, J gene, clone size, CDR3 DNA, CDR3 protein. The D gene is left open where the match is weak. A clone size is listed for some rows: how often the clone was seen (once, few, many), or a class if it is expanded.

V gene: TRBV7-3
D gene: -
J gene: TRBJ2-3
clone size: -
CDR3 DNA: TGTGCCAGCAGCTACAGACTACCCACAGATACGCAGTATTTT
CDR3 protein: CASSYRLPTDTQYF

V gene: TRBV7-2
D gene: -
J gene: TRBJ1-1
clone size: few
CDR3 DNA: TGTGCCAGCAGACCGCCGTTCGTCTATCCCATGAACACTGAAGCTTTCTTT
CDR3 protein: CASRPPFVYPMNTEAFF

V gene: TRBV15
D gene: TRBD1
J gene: TRBJ1-5
clone size: -
CDR3 DNA: TGTGCCACCAGCAGGGACAGGGAAGGCAATCAGCCCCAGCATTTT
CDR3 protein: CATSRDREGNQPQHF

V gene: TRBV30
D gene: -
J gene: TRBJ1-2
clone size: -
CDR3 DNA: TGTGCCTGGAGTGTACAGTTGGATGGCTACACCTTC
CDR3 protein: CAWSVQLDGYTF

V gene: TRBV2
D gene: -
J gene: TRBJ2-3
clone size: -
CDR3 DNA: TGTGCCAGCAGTCAAAGCACAGATACGCAGTATTTT
CDR3 protein: CASSQSTDTQYF

V gene: TRBV19
D gene: TRBD2
J gene: TRBJ2-2
clone size: -
CDR3 DNA: TGTGCCAGTAGTATGCGGGGGGACACCGGGGAGCTGTTTTTT
CDR3 protein: CASSMRGDTGELFF

V gene: TRBV25-1
D gene: TRBD2
J gene: TRBJ2-7
clone size: -
CDR3 DNA: TGTGCCAGCAGTGAACTAGCGGGAGCTCTAGTCGACGAGCAGTACTTC
CDR3 protein: CASSELAGALVDEQYF

V gene: TRBV4-2
D gene: -
J gene: TRBJ1-3
clone size: -
CDR3 DNA: TGTGCCAGCAGCCAAGGACAGAGCTCTGGAAACACCATATATTTT
CDR3 protein: CASSQGQSSGNTIYF

V gene: TRBV11-3
D gene: -
J gene: TRBJ1-3
clone size: -
CDR3 DNA: TGTGCCAGCAGCTTAACAGGGTCAAAAGGAAACACCATATATTTT
CDR3 protein: CASSLTGSKGNTIYF

V gene: TRBV6-2/TRBV6-3
D gene: TRBD1
J gene: TRBJ2-7
clone size: -
CDR3 DNA: TGTGCCAGCAGTAATACCCCGGGACAGGCGTCCTACGAGCAGTACTTC
CDR3 protein: CASSNTPGQASYEQYF

V gene: TRBV18
D gene: -
J gene: TRBJ1-3
clone size: once
CDR3 DNA: TGTGCCAGCTCACCATTAAGTGGACTCTCTGGAAACACCATATATTTT
CDR3 protein: CASSPLSGLSGNTIYF

V gene: TRBV6-2/TRBV6-3
D gene: -
J gene: TRBJ1-1
clone size: -
CDR3 DNA: TGTGCCAGCAGTTACGAGGCAACTGAAGCTTTCTTT
CDR3 protein: CASSYEATEAFF

V gene: TRBV6-5
D gene: -
J gene: TRBJ2-5
clone size: -
CDR3 DNA: TGTGCCAGCAGCGACAGCCACGGGGAGACCCAGTACTTC
CDR3 protein: CASSDSHGETQYF

V gene: TRBV6-5
D gene: -
J gene: TRBJ2-7
clone size: -
CDR3 DNA: TGTGCCAGCAGTAGTGGACTCAGAAGGGAGCAGTACTTC
CDR3 protein: CASSSGLRREQYF

V gene: TRBV2
D gene: -
J gene: TRBJ2-7
clone size: -
CDR3 DNA: TGTGCCAGCAGTACAGTCTCCTACGAGCAGTACTTC
CDR3 protein: CASSTVSYEQYF